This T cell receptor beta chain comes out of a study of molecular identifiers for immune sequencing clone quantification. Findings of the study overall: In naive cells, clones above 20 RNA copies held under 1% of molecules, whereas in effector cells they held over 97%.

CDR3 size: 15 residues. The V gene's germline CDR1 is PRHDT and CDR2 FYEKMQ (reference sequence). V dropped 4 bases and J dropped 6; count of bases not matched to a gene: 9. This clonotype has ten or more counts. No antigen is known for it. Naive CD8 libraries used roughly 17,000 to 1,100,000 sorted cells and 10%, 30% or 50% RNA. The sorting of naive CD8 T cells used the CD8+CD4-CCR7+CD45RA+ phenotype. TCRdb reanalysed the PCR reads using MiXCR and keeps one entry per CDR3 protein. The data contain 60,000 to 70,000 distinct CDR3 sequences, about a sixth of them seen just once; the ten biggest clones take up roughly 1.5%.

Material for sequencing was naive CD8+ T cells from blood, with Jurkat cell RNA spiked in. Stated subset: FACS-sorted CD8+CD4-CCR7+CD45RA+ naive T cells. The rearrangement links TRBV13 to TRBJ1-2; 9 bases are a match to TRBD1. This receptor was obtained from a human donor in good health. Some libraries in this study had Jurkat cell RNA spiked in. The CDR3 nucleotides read TGTGCCAGCAGCTCCTACAGGGGGCAAGCACATGGCTACACCTTC. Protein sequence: CASSSYRGQAHGYTF.